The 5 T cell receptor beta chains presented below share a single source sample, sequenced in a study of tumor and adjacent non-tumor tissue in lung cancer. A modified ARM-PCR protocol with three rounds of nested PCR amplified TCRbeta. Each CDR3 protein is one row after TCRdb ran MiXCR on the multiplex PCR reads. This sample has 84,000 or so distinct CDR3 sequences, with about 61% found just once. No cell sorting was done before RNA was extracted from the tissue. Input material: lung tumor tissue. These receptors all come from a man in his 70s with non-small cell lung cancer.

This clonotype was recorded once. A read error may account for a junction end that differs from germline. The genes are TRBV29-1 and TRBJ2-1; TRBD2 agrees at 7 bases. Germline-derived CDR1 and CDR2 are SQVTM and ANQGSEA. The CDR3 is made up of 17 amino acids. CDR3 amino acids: CSVVGGEARTRGNEQFF. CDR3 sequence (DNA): TGCAGTGTGGTTGGGGGGGAGGCTCGGACACGCGGGAATGAACAGTTCTTC.

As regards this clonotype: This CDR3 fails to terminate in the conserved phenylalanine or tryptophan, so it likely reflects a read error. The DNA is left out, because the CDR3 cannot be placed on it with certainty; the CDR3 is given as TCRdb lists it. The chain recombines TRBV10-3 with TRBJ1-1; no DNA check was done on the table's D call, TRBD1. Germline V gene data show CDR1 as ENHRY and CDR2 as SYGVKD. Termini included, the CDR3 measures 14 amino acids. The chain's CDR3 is CVIRKGRGYTEAFL.

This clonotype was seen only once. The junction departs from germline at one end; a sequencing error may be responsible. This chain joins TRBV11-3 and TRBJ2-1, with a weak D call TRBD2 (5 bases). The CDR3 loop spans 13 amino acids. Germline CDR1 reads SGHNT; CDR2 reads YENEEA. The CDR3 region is CVSSLDGVGEQFF. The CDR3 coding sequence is TGTGTCAGCAGCTTAGACGGGGTCGGGGAGCAGTTCTTC.

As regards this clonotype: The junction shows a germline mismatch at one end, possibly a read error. CDR3 loop: CASSRRSGQVHTRELFF. DNA for the CDR3: TGTGCTAGCAGCCGGAGATCGGGACAAGTCCACACCAGGGAGCTGTTTTTT. The chain carries TRBV11-2 and TRBJ2-2; TRBD1 might be the D (6 bases). There are 17 residues in the CDR3. Germline V gives CDR1 SGHAT, CDR2 FQNNGV.

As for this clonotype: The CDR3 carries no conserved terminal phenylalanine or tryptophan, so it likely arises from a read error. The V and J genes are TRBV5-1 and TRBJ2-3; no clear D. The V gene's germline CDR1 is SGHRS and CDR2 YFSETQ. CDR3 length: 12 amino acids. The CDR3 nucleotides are TGCGCTAGCAGCGCCCAAACAGATACGCAGTATTCT. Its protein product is CASSAQTDTQYS.